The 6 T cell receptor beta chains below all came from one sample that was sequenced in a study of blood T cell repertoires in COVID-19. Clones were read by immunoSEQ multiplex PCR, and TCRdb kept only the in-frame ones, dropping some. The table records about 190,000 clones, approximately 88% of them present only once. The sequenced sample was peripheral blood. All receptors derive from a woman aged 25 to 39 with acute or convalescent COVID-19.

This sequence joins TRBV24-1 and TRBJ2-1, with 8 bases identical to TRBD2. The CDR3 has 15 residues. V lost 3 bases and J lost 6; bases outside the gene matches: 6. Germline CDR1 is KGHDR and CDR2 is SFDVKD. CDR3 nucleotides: TGTGCCACCAGTGATGGACTAGCCACCCTCAATGAGCAGTTCTTC. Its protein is CATSDGLATLNEQFF.

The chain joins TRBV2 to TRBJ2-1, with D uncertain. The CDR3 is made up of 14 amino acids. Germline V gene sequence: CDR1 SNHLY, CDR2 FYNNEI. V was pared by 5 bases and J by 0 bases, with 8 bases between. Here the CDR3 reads CASSTESSYNEQFF. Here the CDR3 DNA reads TGTGCCAGCAGTACCGAGAGCTCCTACAATGAGCAGTTCTTC.

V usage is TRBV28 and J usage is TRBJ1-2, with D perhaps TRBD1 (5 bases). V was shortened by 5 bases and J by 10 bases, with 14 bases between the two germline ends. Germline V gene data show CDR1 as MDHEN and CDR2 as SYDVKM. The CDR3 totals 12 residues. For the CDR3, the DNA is TGTGCCAGCAGTCCCACAGGACCTAACTACACCTTC. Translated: CASSPTGPNYTF.

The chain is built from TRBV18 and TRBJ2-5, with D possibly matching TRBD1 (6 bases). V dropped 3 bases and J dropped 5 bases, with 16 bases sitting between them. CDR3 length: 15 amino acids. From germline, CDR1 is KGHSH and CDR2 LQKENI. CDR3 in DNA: TGTGCCAGCTCACCTTTCGGGACACCCATGGAGACCCAGTACTTC. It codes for CASSPFGTPMETQYF.

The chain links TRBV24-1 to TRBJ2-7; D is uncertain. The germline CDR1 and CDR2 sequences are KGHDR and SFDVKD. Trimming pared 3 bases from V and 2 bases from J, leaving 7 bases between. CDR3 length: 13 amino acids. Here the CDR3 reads CATSDPGTYEQYF. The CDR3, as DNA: TGTGCCACCAGTGATCCCGGTACCTACGAGCAGTACTTC.

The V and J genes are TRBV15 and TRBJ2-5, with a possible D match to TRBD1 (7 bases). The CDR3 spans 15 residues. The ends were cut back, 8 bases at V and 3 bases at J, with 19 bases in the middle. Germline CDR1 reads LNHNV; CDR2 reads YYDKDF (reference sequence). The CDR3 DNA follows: TGTGCCACCGGGGGTTTAGGGGGCGGGGAAGAGACCCAGTACTTC. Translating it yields CATGGLGGGEETQYF. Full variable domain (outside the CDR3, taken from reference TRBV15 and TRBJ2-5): DAMVIQNPRYQVTQFGKPVTLSCSQTLNHNVMYWYQQKSSQAPKLLFHYYDKDFNNEADTPDNFQSRRPNTSFCFLDIRSPGLGDTAMYLCATGGLGGGEETQYFGPGTRLLVL.